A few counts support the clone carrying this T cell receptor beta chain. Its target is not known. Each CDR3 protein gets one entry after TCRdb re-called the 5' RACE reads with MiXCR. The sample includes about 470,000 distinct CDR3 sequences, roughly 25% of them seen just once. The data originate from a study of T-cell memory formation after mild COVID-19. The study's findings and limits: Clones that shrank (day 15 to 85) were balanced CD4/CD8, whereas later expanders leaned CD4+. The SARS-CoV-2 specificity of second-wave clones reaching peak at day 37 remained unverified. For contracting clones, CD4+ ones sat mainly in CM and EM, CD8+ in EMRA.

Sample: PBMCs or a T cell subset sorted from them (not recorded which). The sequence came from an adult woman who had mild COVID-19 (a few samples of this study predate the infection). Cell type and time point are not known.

The CDR3 spells CASSLPGLASNEQFF. The CDR3 nucleotides read TGTGCCAGCAGCCTGCCGGGACTAGCGAGCAATGAGCAGTTCTTC. The rearrangement uses TRBV7-8 and TRBJ2-1; 10 bases map to TRBD2. The length of the CDR3 is 15 residues. V shed 5 bases, J shed 6 bases, and the junction held 7 bases outside the gene matches. Germline V gives CDR1 SGHVS, CDR2 FQNEAQ.